Listed below are T cell receptor beta chains from one sample, sequenced in a study of T cell changes during pregnancy in multiple sclerosis. Repertoires were generated with immunoSEQ multiplex PCR, while TCRdb's copy carries only in-frame clones and drops some. The sample records about 9,000 clones, nearly 90% being singletons. The starting material was CD8+ T cells from peripheral blood mononuclear cells, obtained in the first trimester of pregnancy. The receptors come from a female donor in good health, enrolled as a control in a pregnancy study. CDR3s include the opening cysteine and the closing phenylalanine or tryptophan. A D gene is named only where the DNA matches it firmly. Clone size, where shown, is once, few, many, or a class for clones that have expanded.

j_gene: TRBJ1-5
d_gene: .
abundance: .
v_gene: TRBV15
CDR3aa: CATSRADQPQHF
CDR3nt: TGTGCCACCAGCAGAGCGGATCAGCCCCAGCATTTT

j_gene: TRBJ2-4
d_gene: .
abundance: .
v_gene: TRBV19
CDR3aa: CASTPIGVENIQYF
CDR3nt: TGTGCCAGTACTCCTATCGGGGTCGAAAACATTCAGTACTTC

j_gene: TRBJ1-5
d_gene: TRBD1
abundance: .
v_gene: TRBV11-2
CDR3aa: CASSPWTGSNQPQHF
CDR3nt: TGTGCCAGCAGCCCCTGGACAGGGAGCAATCAGCCCCAGCATTTT

j_gene: TRBJ1-2
d_gene: .
abundance: .
v_gene: TRBV6-1
CDR3aa: CASIGGVENYGYTF
CDR3nt: TGTGCCAGCATCGGCGGAGTCGAAAACTATGGCTACACCTTC

j_gene: TRBJ2-6
d_gene: .
abundance: .
v_gene: TRBV11-1
CDR3aa: CASSFTSTGANVLTF
CDR3nt: TGTGCCAGCAGCTTTACTAGTACCGGGGCCAACGTCCTGACTTTC

j_gene: TRBJ1-3
d_gene: .
abundance: .
v_gene: TRBV7-8
CDR3aa: CASSAQVSSGNTIYF
CDR3nt: TGTGCCAGCAGCGCACAGGTTAGCTCTGGAAACACCATATATTTT

j_gene: TRBJ2-5
d_gene: .
abundance: .
v_gene: TRBV4-1
CDR3aa: CASSQGFSGETQYF
CDR3nt: TGCGCCAGCAGCCAAGGGTTTAGCGGAGAGACCCAGTACTTC

j_gene: TRBJ2-7
d_gene: TRBD1
abundance: few
v_gene: TRBV7-9
CDR3aa: CASSPVSGQGYEQYF
CDR3nt: TGTGCCAGCAGTCCCGTTTCGGGACAGGGCTACGAGCAGTACTTC

j_gene: TRBJ2-7
d_gene: .
abundance: once
v_gene: TRBV5-6
CDR3aa: CASSLRGYEQYF
CDR3nt: TGTGCCAGCTCTCTAAGGGGCTACGAGCAGTACTTC

j_gene: TRBJ1-1
d_gene: TRBD1
abundance: .
v_gene: TRBV7-9
CDR3aa: CASSHTDRENTEAFF
CDR3nt: TGTGCCAGCAGCCATACGGACAGGGAGAACACTGAAGCTTTCTTT

j_gene: TRBJ2-7
d_gene: TRBD1
abundance: .
v_gene: TRBV5-8
CDR3aa: CASSLYVTGRSYEQYF
CDR3nt: TGTGCCAGCAGCTTGTATGTGACAGGGCGTTCCTACGAGCAGTACTTC

j_gene: TRBJ2-1
d_gene: .
abundance: .
v_gene: TRBV6-6
CDR3aa: CASWQYNEQFF
CDR3nt: TGTGCCAGCTGGCAATACAATGAGCAGTTCTTC

j_gene: TRBJ2-1
d_gene: .
abundance: .
v_gene: TRBV6-6
CDR3aa: CASSYRWRGEQFF
CDR3nt: TGTGCCAGCAGTTACAGATGGCGGGGCGAGCAGTTCTTC